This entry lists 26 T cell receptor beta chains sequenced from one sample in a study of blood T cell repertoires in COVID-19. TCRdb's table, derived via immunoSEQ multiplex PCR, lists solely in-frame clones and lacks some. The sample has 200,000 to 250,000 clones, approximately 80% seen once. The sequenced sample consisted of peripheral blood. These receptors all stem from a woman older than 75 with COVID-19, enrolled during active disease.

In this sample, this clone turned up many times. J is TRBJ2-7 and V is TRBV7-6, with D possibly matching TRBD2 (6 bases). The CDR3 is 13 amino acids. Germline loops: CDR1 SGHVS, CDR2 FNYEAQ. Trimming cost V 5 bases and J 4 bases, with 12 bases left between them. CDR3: CASSAGPNYEQYF. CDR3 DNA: TGTGCCAGCAGCGCGGGACCAAATTACGAGCAGTACTTC. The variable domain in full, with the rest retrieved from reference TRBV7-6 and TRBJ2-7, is GAGVSQSPRYKVTKRGQDVALRCDPISGHVSLYWYRQALGQGPEFLTYFNYEAQQDKSGLPNDRFSAERPEGSISTLTIQRTEQRDSAMYRCASSAGPNYEQYFGPGTRLTVT.

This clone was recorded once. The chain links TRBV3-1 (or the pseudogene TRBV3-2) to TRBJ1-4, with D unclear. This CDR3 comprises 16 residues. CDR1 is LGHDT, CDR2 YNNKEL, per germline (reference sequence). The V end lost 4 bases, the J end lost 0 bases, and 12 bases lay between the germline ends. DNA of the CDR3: TGTGCCAGCAGCCCCGACTTCTTTCCAACTAATGAAAAACTGTTTTTT. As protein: CASSPDFFPTNEKLFF.

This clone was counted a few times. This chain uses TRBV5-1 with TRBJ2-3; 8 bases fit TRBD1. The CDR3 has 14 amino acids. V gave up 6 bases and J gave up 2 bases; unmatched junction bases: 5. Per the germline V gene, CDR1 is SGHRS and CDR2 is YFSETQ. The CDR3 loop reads CASNPDRVTDTQYF. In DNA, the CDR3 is TGCGCCAGCAACCCGGACAGGGTCACAGATACGCAGTATTTT.

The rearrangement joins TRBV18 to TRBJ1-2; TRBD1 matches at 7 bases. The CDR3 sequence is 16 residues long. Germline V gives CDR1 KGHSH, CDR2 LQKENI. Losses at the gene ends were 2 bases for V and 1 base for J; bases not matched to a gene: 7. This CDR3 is CASSPSQGVYNYGYTF. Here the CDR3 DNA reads TGTGCCAGCTCACCAAGCCAGGGGGTTTATAACTATGGCTACACCTTC.

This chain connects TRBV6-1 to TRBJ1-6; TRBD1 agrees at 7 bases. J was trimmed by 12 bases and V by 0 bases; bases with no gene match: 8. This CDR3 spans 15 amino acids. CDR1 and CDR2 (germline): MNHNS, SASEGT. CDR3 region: CASSEASGGPLPLHF. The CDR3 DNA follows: TGTGCCAGCAGTGAAGCGTCAGGGGGGCCTTTACCCCTCCACTTT.

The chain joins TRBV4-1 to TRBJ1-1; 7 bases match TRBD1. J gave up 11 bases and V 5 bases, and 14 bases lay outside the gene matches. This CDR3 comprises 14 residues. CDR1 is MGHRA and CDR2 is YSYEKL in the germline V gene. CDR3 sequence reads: CASSSPPRGVAAFF. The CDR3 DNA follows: TGCGCCAGCAGCTCCCCCCCCAGGGGGGTTGCGGCTTTCTTT.

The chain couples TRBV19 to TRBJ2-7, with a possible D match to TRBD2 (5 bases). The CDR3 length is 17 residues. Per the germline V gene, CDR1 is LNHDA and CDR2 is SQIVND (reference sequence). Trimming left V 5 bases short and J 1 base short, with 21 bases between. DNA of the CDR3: TGTGCCAGTAGTCCCACACAACTTCACCGGGGATCCTACGAGCAGTACTTC. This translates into CASSPTQLHRGSYEQYF.

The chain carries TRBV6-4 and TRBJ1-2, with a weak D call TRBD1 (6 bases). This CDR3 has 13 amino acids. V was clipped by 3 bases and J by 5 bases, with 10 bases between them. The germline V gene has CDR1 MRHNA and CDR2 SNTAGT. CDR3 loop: CASSEQGRYGYTF. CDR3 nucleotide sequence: TGTGCCAGCAGTGAACAGGGACGTTATGGCTACACCTTC.

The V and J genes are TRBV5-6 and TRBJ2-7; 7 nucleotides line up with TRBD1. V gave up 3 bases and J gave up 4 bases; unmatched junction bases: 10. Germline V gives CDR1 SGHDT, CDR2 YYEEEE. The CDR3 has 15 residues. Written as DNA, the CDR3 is TGTGCCAGCAGCTCACGGGACAGTCTACGTTACGAGCAGTACTTC. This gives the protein CASSSRDSLRYEQYF.

The CDR3 is CASSLRILASGITDEQFF. CDR3 DNA: TGTGCCAGCAGCTTACGCATATTGGCTAGCGGGATTACAGATGAGCAGTTCTTC. This chain joins TRBV7-2 and TRBJ2-1, with 9 bases that match TRBD2. Per germline, CDR1 SGHTA and CDR2 FQGNSA. The CDR3 sequence is 18 residues long. The V gene end was trimmed by 2 bases and the J gene end by 8 bases; junction bases not matched to a gene: 16.

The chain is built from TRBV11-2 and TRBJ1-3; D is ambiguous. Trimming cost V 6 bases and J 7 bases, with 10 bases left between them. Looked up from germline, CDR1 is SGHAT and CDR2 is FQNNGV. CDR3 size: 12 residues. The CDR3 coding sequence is TGTGCCAGCAGTCCCGGGGTGAACACCATATATTTT. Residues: CASSPGVNTIYF.

CDR3 protein: CASSLVVRGSLLNEQFF. The CDR3 nucleotides read TGTGCCAGCAGCTTAGTGGTTCGGGGGTCCCTATTGAATGAGCAGTTCTTC. The J gene is TRBJ2-1, the V gene TRBV7-2; TRBD2 might be the D (6 bases). Germline CDR1 reads SGHTA; CDR2 reads FQGNSA. The CDR3 runs 17 residues. The V and J ends lost 1 base and 7 bases respectively, with 20 bases between them.

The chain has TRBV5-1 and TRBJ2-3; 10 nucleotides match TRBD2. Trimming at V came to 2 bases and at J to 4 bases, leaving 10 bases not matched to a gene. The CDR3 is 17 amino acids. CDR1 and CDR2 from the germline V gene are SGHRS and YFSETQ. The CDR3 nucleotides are TGCGCCAGCAGCTTTGAGAGAGCGGGGGGGCCACCAGATACGCAGTATTTT. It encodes CASSFERAGGPPDTQYF.

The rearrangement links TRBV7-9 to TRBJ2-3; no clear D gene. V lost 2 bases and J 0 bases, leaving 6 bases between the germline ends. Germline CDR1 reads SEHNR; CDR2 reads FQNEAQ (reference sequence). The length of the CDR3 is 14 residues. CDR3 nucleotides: TGTGCCAGCAGCTTATTCGGGAGCACAGATACGCAGTATTTT. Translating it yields CASSLFGSTDTQYF.

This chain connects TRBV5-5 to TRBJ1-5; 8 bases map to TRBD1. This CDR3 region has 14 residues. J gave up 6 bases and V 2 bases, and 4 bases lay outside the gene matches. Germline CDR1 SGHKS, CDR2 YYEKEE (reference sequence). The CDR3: CASSFTGGGQPQHF. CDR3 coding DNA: TGTGCCAGCAGCTTTACAGGGGGTGGTCAGCCCCAGCATTTT.

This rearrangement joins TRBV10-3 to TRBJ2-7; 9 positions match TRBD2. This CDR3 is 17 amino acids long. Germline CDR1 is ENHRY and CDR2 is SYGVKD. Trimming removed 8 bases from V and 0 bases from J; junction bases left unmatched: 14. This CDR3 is CAIGGNPSGTSSYEQYF. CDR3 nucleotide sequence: TGTGCCATCGGCGGTAATCCTAGCGGGACAAGCTCCTACGAGCAGTACTTC.

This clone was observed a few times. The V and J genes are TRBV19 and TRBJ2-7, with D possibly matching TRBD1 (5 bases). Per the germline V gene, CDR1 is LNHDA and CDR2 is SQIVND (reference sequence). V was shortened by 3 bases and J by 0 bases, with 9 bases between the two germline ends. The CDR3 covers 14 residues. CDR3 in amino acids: CASSISDTSYEQYF. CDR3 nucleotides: TGTGCCAGTAGTATTTCGGACACCTCCTACGAGCAGTACTTC.

The CDR3 loop is CATRRDFNEKLFF. The CDR3 nucleotides are TGTGCCACTAGGCGGGACTTTAATGAAAAACTGTTTTTT. V usage is TRBV2 and J usage is TRBJ1-4, with a tentative D call TRBD1 (5 bases). The CDR3 runs to 13 residues. The V gene's germline CDR1 is SNHLY and CDR2 FYNNEI. Trimming left V 10 bases short and J 4 bases short, with 13 bases between.

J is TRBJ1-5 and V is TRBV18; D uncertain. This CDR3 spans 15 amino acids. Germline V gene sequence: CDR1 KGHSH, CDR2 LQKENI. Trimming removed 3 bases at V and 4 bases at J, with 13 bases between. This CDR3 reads CASSPPPVTNQPQHF. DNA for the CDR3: TGTGCCAGCTCACCTCCCCCAGTCACAAATCAGCCCCAGCATTTT. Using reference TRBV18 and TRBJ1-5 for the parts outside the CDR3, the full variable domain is NAGVMQNPRHLVRRRGQEARLRCSPMKGHSHVYWYRQLPEEGLKFMVYLQKENIIDESGMPKERFSAEFPKEGPSILRIQQVVRGDSAAYFCASSPPPVTNQPQHFGDGTRLSIL.

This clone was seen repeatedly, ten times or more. Here the CDR3 reads CASSMRAETSEQYF. CDR3 in DNA: TGTGCCAGTAGTATGCGAGCGGAGACCTCCGAGCAGTACTTC. This sequence joins TRBV19 and TRBJ2-7; D possibly corresponds to TRBD2 (5 bases). The germline V and J ends were trimmed by 3 bases and 6 bases, with 15 bases remaining between them. Germline CDR1 LNHDA, CDR2 SQIVND (reference sequence). The CDR3 is 14 amino acids.

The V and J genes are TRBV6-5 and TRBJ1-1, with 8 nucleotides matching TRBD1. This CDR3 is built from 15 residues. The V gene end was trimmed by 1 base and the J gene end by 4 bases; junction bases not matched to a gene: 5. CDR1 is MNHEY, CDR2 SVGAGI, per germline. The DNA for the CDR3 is TGTGCCAGCAGTTACTGGACAGGGACTTCCACTGAAGCTTTCTTT. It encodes CASSYWTGTSTEAFF.

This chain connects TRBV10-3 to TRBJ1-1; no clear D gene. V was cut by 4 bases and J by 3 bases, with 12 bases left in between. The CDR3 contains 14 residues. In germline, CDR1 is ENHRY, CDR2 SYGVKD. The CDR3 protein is CAISGGVGDTEAFF. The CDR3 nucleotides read TGTGCCATCAGTGGCGGGGTTGGGGACACTGAAGCTTTCTTT.

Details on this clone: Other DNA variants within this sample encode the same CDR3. Written as DNA, the CDR3 is TGTGCCAGCAGCCAAGGGGGGGGCAATCAGCCCCAGCATTTT. Protein: CASSQGGGNQPQHF. V is TRBV3-1 (or the pseudogene TRBV3-2) and J is TRBJ1-5; a weak D match, TRBD1 (5 bases). CDR3 size: 14 residues. Germline V lookup: CDR1 LGHDT, CDR2 YNNKEL (reference sequence). V lost 1 base, J lost 2 bases, and 6 bases lay in between.

The CDR3 DNA follows: TGCGCCAGCAGGTTCCGGGAGGGAGAGGACACTGAAGCTTTCTTT. This encodes CASRFREGEDTEAFF. V usage is TRBV4-1 and J usage is TRBJ1-1; D gene uncertain. The CDR3 spans 15 residues. Germline CDR1 and CDR2: MGHRA and YSYEKL. V was trimmed by 6 bases and J by 3 bases, leaving 17 bases between them.

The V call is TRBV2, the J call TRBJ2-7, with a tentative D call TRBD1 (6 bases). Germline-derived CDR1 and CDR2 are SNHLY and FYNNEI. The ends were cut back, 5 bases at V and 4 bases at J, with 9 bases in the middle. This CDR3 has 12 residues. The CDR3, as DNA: TGTGCCAGCAGTTCACAGGGATACGAGCAGTACTTC. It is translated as CASSSQGYEQYF.

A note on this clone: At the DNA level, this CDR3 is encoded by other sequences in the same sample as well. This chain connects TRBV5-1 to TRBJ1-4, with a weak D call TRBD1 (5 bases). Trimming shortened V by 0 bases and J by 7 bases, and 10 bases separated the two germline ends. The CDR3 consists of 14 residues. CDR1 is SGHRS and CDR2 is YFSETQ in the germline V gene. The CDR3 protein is CASSLGQGTEKLFF. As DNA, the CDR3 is TGCGCCAGCAGCTTGGGTCAGGGAACTGAAAAACTGTTTTTT.